This T cell receptor beta chain was captured in a study of blood T cells in healthy people across ages (dated by TCRdb to 2014 to 2015). About the study as a whole: Template switching captured roughly one uniquely barcoded TCR beta cDNA molecule per two T cells in model experiments. The study measured age-related changes in TCR beta repertoire diversity using deep sequencing normalized with unique cDNA molecular identifiers. Donors of different ages were randomly distributed across sequencing lanes to avoid experimental bias. Using the same blood draw, the study looked at two additional independent replicas of 1 million unique cDNA reads for two donors, one aged 18 to 29 and the other aged 80 or older. The donors were split into four age groups: young (average 16 years), middle-aged (over 35), aged (roughly 65) and long-lived (under 85). Study-wide findings and limitations: Observed TCR beta diversity per million T cells fell roughly linearly with age, and a significant reduction was already apparent by age roughly 40. Estimates of total diversity from one million sequenced T cells were regarded as lower bounds and underestimates. Donor CMV infection status was unknown, potentially confounding age-related changes in expanded clonotypes. The percentage of naive T cells measured by flow cytometry correlated strongly with observed TCR beta diversity. Compared with the aged group, the long-lived group had more naive CD4+ T cells, fewer expanded clones and increased TCR diversity, a pattern suggesting age selection. Bulk unsorted PBMC profiling prevented conclusive comparison of naive and antigen-experienced compartments.

The protocol used for the library was 5' RACE. Sequencer: Illumina HiSeq 2500. A second PCR of about 6 to 11 cycles was run with a J-beta primer mix and a sample-barcoded 5' primer. A template-switch 5' adaptor carrying 12 random nucleotides introduced a unique molecular identifier onto each TCR beta cDNA molecule. At least 2.5 million CDR3-containing paired-end reads were obtained from each sample. The Mint cDNA synthesis kit, primed by a TRBC-specific oligonucleotide, was used to synthesize first-strand cDNA from all RNA. Following uracil-DNA glycosylase treatment, a first 18-cycle PCR with universal primers M1SS and BC2_uni_R was performed on all cDNA. The authors processed their data as follows. For normalization, 1 million high-quality reads, each with a distinct molecular identifier, were randomly selected from each sample. Instead of being binned into consensus sequences, reads that shared molecular identifiers were thrown out. MiTCR, set to a Q25 quality threshold and the strictest error-elimination algorithm, was used for CDR3 identification, clonotype clustering and error correction. A nonparametric unseen species model using Euler transformation provided a lower-bound estimate of total TCR beta diversity. The public reads were reanalyzed by TCRdb: fastp trimming at Q25, MiXCR alignment, in-frame beta chains only. Identical CDR3 protein sequences are pooled into one entry, listed with their most common genes and DNA. TCRdb's processing, not the study's, gives the V and J calls here. In all, the sample holds about a million distinct CDR3 sequences, and roughly two fifths of those were seen once. The ten top clones hold about an eighth of the sample.

Donors were a few dozen systemically healthy Caucasian individuals from Russia aged roughly 6 to 90 years. Roughly 10 milliliters of peripheral blood were drawn from each donor into EDTA-treated Vacutainer tubes. PBMCs were isolated by Ficoll-Paque density-gradient centrifugation, with at least 6 million obtained per sample. Trizol reagent was used to extract total RNA from PBMCs, with at least 5 micrograms per sample. Naive CD45RAhigh/CD27high T cell percentages were measured by flow cytometry on a PBMC aliquot from every donor. The V end loses 7 bases and the J end loses 0 bases, and a stretch of 10 bases separates them. The germline V gene supplies CDR1 MDHEN and CDR2 SYDVKM. The CDR3 sequence holds 15 residues, the cysteine and phenylalanine included. Here the CDR3 DNA is all that survives: 45 bases in frame from base 1. Comment on this clonotype: Its binding antigen is unknown. No qualities accompany the bases; no much larger clone lies one base away.

The sequence derives from a man aged 18 to 30 in good health. The sequencing sample was made of blood. The chain is encoded by TRBV28 joined to TRBJ1-6; no D gene can be assigned with confidence. The CDR3 in this case is CASTLASSYNSPLHF. DNA sequence: TGTGCCAGCACATTAGCCTCCTCCTATAATTCACCCCTCCACTTT.